This T cell receptor beta chain was captured in a study of T cells after posttransplantation cyclophosphamide. Study results and caveats: TRB clonality was highly associated with recipient CMV seropositivity and reactivation. Blood and skin or GI T cell repertoires showed limited TRB overlap. Donor-recipient repertoire similarity was low at 1-2 months, rising over year one.

Turning to this clone: Its antigen is not identified.

Trimming removed 4 bases from V and 2 bases from J, with 12 bases in between. Germline V lookup: CDR1 SGHRS, CDR2 YFSETQ. This CDR3 has 15 amino acids. Controls had myeloablative marrow grafts with methotrexate and calcineurin inhibitor, sampled at 1 year. Libraries were prepared by immunoSEQ multiplex PCR; TCRdb keeps only in-frame clonotypes and omits some of them. The data show about 22,000 clones, around 89% seen once. The sequence was obtained from a female patient in her fifties or sixties who received an allogeneic stem cell transplant from an unrelated donor, was CMV-positive, and had chronic GVHD only. Some of these T cells may belong to the graft donor. The sample in question was PBMCs, obtained after an allogeneic stem cell transplant with a calcineurin inhibitor and methotrexate. This chain connects TRBV5-1 to TRBJ1-4; TRBD1 is a possible D gene (5 bases). The CDR3 region has the DNA TGCGCCAGCAGCCGGGAGACAGTTACTAATGAAAAACTGTTTTTT. This sequence encodes CASSRETVTNEKLFF.